This T cell receptor (beta chain) emerged from a study of CD8 T cells in ankylosing spondylitis. Points from the study as a whole: As for the disease-linked clones, they showed a CD8+ phenotype and occurred at relatively low frequencies in peripheral blood. Ankylosing spondylitis blood appeared to carry a characteristic TCR beta motif of roughly eight highly homologous variants.

With respect to this clonotype: Its antigen remains unidentified.

TCRdb re-called the 5' RACE reads with MiXCR, one entry per CDR3 protein. The sample lists around 120,000 distinct CDR3 sequences, about 13% occurring once. V shed 1 base and J 6 bases; nucleotides not matched to a gene: 11. The CDR3 covers 17 residues. This sequence originates from a female donor with ankylosing spondylitis or in good health (not recorded which). The sequenced material came from blood, either unsorted or a sorted T cell fraction (not recorded which). The gene calls are TRBV12-3 or TRBV12-4 and TRBJ2-3; TRBD2 matches at 9 bases. CDR3: CASSLGGAGGAGDTQYF. CDR3 bases: TGTGCCAGCAGTTTAGGTGGAGCGGGGGGAGCCGGGGATACGCAGTATTTT.